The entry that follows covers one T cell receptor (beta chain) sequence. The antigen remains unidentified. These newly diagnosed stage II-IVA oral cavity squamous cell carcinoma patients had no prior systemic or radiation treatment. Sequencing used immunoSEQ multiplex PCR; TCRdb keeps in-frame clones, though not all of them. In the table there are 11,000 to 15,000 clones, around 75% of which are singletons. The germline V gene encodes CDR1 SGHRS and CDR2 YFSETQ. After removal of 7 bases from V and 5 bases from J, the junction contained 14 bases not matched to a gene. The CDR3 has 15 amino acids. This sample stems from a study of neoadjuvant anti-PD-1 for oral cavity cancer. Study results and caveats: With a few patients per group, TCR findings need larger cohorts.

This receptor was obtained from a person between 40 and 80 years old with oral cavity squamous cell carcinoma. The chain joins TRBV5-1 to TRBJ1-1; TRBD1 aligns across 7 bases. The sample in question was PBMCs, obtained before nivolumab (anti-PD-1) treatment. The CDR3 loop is CASGLGQGVGTEAFF. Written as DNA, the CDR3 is TGCGCCAGCGGGTTAGGGCAGGGGGTTGGGACTGAAGCTTTCTTT.